These T cell receptor beta chains were read from a single sample in a study of identical twins' blood T cells. TCRdb fed the 5' RACE reads into MiXCR, producing one record per CDR3 protein. The data show hundreds of thousands of distinct CDR3 sequences, roughly 30% seen once. Sequencing was performed on PBMCs. These receptors originate from a woman aged 18 to 55 in good health. Each CDR3 is given with its conserved first and last residue. The D gene is left open where the match is weak. Some rows have no size entry. The others give once, few or many, or a class for an expanded clone.

. | TRBD2 | TRBJ2-3 | TRBV6-2/TRBV6-3 | TGTGCCAGCAGTTACGCACACGGGGGGGGCGCCACAGATACGCAGTATTTT | CASSYAHGGGATDTQYF
. | TRBD2 | TRBJ2-7 | TRBV5-1 | TGCGCCAGCAGCTTCGGGACTAGCGGGGGAAATCTTTACGAGCAGTACTTC | CASSFGTSGGNLYEQYF
once | . | TRBJ1-1 | TRBV7-3 | TGTGCCAGCAACGAAACGCCTGGGGCTTTCTTT | CASNETPGAFF
few | . | TRBJ1-1 | TRBV7-9 | TGTGCCAGCATGGCCTACACTGAAGCTTTCTTT | CASMAYTEAFF
. | TRBD2 | TRBJ2-2 | TRBV6-5 | TGTGCCAGCAGTTACGGGGGAGGGCCATCGGGCACCGGGGAGCTGTTTTTT | CASSYGGGPSGTGELFF
few | . | TRBJ2-7 | TRBV10-3 | TGTGCGTCGGGAGCGGATTACGAGCAGTACTTC | CASGADYEQYF
many | TRBD1 | TRBJ1-1 | TRBV28 | TGTGCCAGCAGTTTATACCGACAGGGGGGAACTGAAGCTTTCTTT | CASSLYRQGGTEAFF
. | . | TRBJ1-5 | TRBV19 | TGTGCCAGTAGTATAGAGGGAAACAGCATCAATCAGCCCCAGCATTTT | CASSIEGNSINQPQHF
few | . | TRBJ1-2 | TRBV7-2 | TGTGCCAGCAGCTTAGATAGGCAGAGTGGCTACACCTTC | CASSLDRQSGYTF
. | . | TRBJ1-5 | TRBV29-1 | TGCAGCGTAATACCGGGTGGGGGCAATCAGCCCCAGCATTTT | CSVIPGGGNQPQHF
few | . | TRBJ2-3 | TRBV5-5 | TGTGCCAGCAGCTTCGACTGGGACACAGATACGCAGTATTTT | CASSFDWDTDTQYF
few | . | TRBJ2-7 | TRBV27 | TGTGCCAGCAGTCCGGACAGAAACTCCTACGAGCAGTACTTC | CASSPDRNSYEQYF
. | . | TRBJ1-1 | TRBV14 | TGTGCCAGCAGCCAACGGGACACCAAGAGGGATTTCTTT | CASSQRDTKRDFF
few | . | TRBJ1-1 | TRBV28 | TGTGCCAGCAGTTCGGGCTCGAACACTGAAGCTTTCTTT | CASSSGSNTEAFF
many | . | TRBJ2-1 | TRBV11-2 | TGTGCCAGCAGCGGGACGTACAATGAGCAGTTCTTC | CASSGTYNEQFF
few | . | TRBJ1-5 | TRBV19 | TGTGCCAGTAGTGACGAATATCAGCCCCAGCATTTT | CASSDEYQPQHF
. | . | TRBJ1-1 | TRBV12-3/TRBV12-4 | TGTGCCAGCAGTTTTAGTAACGGGGAGGTTGAAGCTTTCTTT | CASSFSNGEVEAFF